The following is a TCR beta chain sequence with its context. PCR was performed using 60 Vbeta and 13 Jbeta primers. Assay used: immunoSEQ multiplex PCR; TCRdb lists only in-frame clones, some missing. Found here are about 160,000 clones, roughly 80% of them singletons; the top ten hold 7%. The CDR3 is 15 residues long. CDR1 MNHEY and CDR2 SMNVEV come from the germline V gene (reference sequence). The V end was cut by 2 bases, the J end by 5 bases, with 13 bases between. This sample was included in a study of cytomegalovirus exposure and HLA in healthy donors. The origin of this receptor is a young woman in good health and CMV-seropositive. The rearrangement uses TRBV27 and TRBJ1-5; tentatively, D is TRBD1 (6 bases). Sequenced material: PBMCs. As DNA, the CDR3 is TGTGCCAGCAGTTTAAACGGGGGGCTCTATCAGCCCCAGCATTTT. Translating gives CASSLNGGLYQPQHF.